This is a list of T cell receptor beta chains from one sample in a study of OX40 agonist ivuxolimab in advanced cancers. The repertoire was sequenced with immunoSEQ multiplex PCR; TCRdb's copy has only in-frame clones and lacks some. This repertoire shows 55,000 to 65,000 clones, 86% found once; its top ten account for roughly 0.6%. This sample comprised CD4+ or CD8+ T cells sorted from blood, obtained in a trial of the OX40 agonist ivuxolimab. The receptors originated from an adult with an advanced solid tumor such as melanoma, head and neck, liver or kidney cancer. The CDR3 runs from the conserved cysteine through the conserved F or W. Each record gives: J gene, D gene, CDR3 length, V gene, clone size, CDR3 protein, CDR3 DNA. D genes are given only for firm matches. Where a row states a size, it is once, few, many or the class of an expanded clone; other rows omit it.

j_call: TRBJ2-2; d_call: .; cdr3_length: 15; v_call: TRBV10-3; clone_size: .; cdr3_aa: CAISESGHNTGELFF; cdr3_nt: TGTGCCATCAGTGAGTCGGGACATAACACCGGGGAGCTGTTTTTT
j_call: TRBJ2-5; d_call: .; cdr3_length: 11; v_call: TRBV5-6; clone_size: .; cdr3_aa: CASSLLDAQYF; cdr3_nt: TGTGCCAGCAGCTTGTTGGACGCCCAGTACTTC
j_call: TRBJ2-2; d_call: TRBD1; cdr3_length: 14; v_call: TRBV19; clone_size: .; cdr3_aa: CASKGQVNTGELFF; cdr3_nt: TGTGCCAGTAAGGGACAGGTGAACACCGGGGAGCTGTTTTTT
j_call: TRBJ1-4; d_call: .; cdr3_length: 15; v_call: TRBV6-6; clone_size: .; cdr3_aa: CASSDPSESNEKLFF; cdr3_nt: TGTGCCAGCAGCGACCCGTCCGAGTCTAATGAAAAACTGTTTTTT
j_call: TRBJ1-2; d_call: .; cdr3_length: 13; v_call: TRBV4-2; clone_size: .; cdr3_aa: CASSQDRTYGYTF; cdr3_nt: TGTGCCAGCAGCCAAGACAGGACCTATGGCTACACCTTC
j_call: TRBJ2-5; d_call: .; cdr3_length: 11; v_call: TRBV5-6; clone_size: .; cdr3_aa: CASSRGETQYF; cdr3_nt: TGTGCCAGCAGCCGGGGAGAGACCCAGTACTTC
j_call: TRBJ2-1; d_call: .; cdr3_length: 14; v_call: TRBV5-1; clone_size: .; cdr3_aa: CASSLGGDYNEQFF; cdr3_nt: TGCGCCAGCAGCTTGGGAGGGGACTACAATGAGCAGTTCTTC
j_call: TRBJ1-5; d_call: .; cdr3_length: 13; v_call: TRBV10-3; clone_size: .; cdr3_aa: CAISESGNQPQHF; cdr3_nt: TGTGCCATCAGTGAGTCAGGGAATCAGCCCCAGCATTTT
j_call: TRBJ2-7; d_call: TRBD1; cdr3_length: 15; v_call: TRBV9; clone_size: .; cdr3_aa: CASSPRTGNTYEQYF; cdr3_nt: TGTGCCAGCAGCCCACGGACAGGGAACACCTACGAGCAGTACTTC
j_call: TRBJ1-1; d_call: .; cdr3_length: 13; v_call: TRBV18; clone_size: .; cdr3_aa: CASSPRVDTEAFF; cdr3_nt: TGTGCCAGCTCACCAAGGGTTGACACTGAAGCTTTCTTT
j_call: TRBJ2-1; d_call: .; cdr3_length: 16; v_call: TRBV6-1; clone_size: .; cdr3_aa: CASSEVRKVVYNEQFF; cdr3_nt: TGTGCCAGCAGTGAAGTTCGGAAGGTGGTATACAATGAGCAGTTCTTC
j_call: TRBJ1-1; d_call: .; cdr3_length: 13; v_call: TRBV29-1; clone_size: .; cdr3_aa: CSAPLAGGGEAFF; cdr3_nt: TGCAGCGCCCCCCTGGCGGGCGGGGGTGAAGCTTTCTTT
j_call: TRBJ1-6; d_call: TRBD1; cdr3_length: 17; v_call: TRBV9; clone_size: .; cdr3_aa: CASSGSVGTGDGSPLHF; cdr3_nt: TGTGCCAGCAGCGGTAGCGTCGGGACAGGAGATGGTTCACCCCTCCACTTT
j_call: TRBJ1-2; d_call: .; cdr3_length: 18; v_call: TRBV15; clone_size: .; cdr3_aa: CATSRDSPLQVSSEGYTF; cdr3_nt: TGTGCCACCAGCAGAGATTCCCCCCTTCAGGTATCCTCTGAGGGCTACACCTTC
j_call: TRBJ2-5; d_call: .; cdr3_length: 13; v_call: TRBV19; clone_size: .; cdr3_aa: CASSKGVQETQYF; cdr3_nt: TGTGCCAGTAGTAAAGGGGTACAAGAGACCCAGTACTTC
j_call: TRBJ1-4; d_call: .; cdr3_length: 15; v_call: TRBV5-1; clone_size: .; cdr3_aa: CASSLSRGTNEKLFF; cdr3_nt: TGCGCCAGCAGCTTGAGTAGGGGCACTAATGAAAAACTGTTTTTT
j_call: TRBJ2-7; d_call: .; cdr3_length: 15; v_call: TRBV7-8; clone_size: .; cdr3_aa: CASSLALGETYEQYF; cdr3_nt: TGTGCCAGCAGCTTAGCGCTGGGGGAAACCTACGAGCAGTACTTC
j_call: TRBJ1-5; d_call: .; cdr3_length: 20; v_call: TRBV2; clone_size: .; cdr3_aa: CASSEQLLRGGKDSNQPQHF; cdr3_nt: TGTGCCAGCAGTGAACAACTGTTACGAGGTGGCAAGGATAGCAATCAGCCCCAGCATTTT
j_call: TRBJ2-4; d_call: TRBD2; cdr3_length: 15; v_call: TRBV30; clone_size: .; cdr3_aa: CAWSLSGGRSNIQYF; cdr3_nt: TGTGCCTGGAGCCTTAGCGGGGGCCGTTCGAACATTCAGTACTTC
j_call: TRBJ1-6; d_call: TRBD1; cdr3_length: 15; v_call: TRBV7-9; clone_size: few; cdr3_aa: CASSLEGTGSTPLHF; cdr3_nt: TGTGCCAGCAGCTTAGAAGGGACAGGGAGTACACCCCTCCACTTT
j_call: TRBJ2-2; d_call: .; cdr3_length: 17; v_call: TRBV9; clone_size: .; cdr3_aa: CASSVEDGRVGTGELFF; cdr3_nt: TGTGCCAGCAGCGTAGAAGATGGGCGGGTCGGCACCGGGGAGCTGTTTTTT
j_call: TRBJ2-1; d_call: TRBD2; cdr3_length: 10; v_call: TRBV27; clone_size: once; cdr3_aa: CARQAGEQFF; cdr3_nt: TGTGCCAGGCAAGCGGGGGAGCAGTTCTTC